The 23 T cell receptor beta chains below all came from one sample that was sequenced in a study of blood T cell repertoires in COVID-19. Clones were read by immunoSEQ multiplex PCR, and TCRdb kept only the in-frame ones, dropping some. The data contain about 210,000 clones, 85% of them singletons. Sequencing was done on a sample of peripheral blood. Source of these receptors: a woman aged 65 to 85 with COVID-19, enrolled during active disease.

The chain has TRBV19 and TRBJ2-1; TRBD2 aligns across 8 bases. Germline-derived CDR1 and CDR2 are LNHDA and SQIVND (reference sequence). V trimming: 7 bases; J trimming: 0 bases; junction bases outside the gene matches: 8. The CDR3 covers 16 residues. DNA of the CDR3: TGTGCCAGTATGTCTGAGACTAGCGACTCCTACAATGAGCAGTTCTTC. Amino acids: CASMSETSDSYNEQFF.

V usage is TRBV5-4 and J usage is TRBJ2-7; TRBD1 agrees at 8 bases. Germline trimming cut 0 bases from V and 3 bases from J; bases unmatched to any gene: 2. The CDR3 length is 14 residues. Germline assignment: CDR1 SGHNT and CDR2 YYREEE (reference sequence). CDR3 loop: CASSLDRGDYEQYF. The CDR3 nucleotides read TGTGCCAGCAGCTTGGACAGGGGGGACTACGAGCAGTACTTC.

V gene TRBV19 combines with J gene TRBJ1-2; 9 bases are a match to TRBD1. V trimming: 4 bases; J trimming: 3 bases; junction bases outside the gene matches: 9. The CDR3 is made up of 16 amino acids. Germline V gene data show CDR1 as LNHDA and CDR2 as SQIVND (reference sequence). The CDR3 nucleotides read TGTGCCAGTAGTAGCCCCCGACAGGGGGAGGACTATGGCTACACCTTC. Translation gives CASSSPRQGEDYGYTF.

The gene calls are TRBV11-3 and TRBJ1-1; 7 nucleotides match TRBD1. The germline CDR1 and CDR2 sequences are SGHNT and YENEEA. V shed 5 bases and J 0 bases; nucleotides not matched to a gene: 3. CDR3 length: 14 residues. CDR3 amino acids: CASSRTGVNTEAFF. The DNA of the CDR3 is TGTGCCAGCAGCCGCACAGGGGTGAACACTGAAGCTTTCTTT.

The chain uses TRBV18 and TRBJ1-1; the D is unclear. The germline CDR1 and CDR2 sequences are KGHSH and LQKENI. The germline V and J ends were trimmed by 2 bases and 5 bases, with 18 bases remaining between them. CDR3 length: 16 amino acids. The CDR3: CASSPRVAGLGTEAFF. The DNA of the CDR3 is TGTGCCAGCTCACCAAGGGTCGCGGGTTTGGGGACTGAAGCTTTCTTT.

The chain links TRBV10-3 to TRBJ1-6, with D unclear. Germline CDR1 and CDR2: ENHRY and SYGVKD. V shed 6 bases and J shed 8 bases, with 17 bases lying between them. CDR3 length: 15 amino acids. For the CDR3, the DNA is TGTGCCATCAGCCGGTCACTTATTACGGATTCACCCCTCCACTTT. Translated, it gives CAISRSLITDSPLHF.

The CDR3 spells CASSSPNRGTEAFF. The CDR3 DNA sequence: TGTGCCAGCAGCTCCCCAAACAGGGGAACTGAAGCTTTCTTT. The chain recombines TRBV7-3 with TRBJ1-1; 7 positions match TRBD1. Germline assignment: CDR1 SGHTA and CDR2 FQGTGA. The CDR3 totals 14 residues. V dropped 4 bases and J dropped 5; count of bases not matched to a gene: 7.

The chain is built from TRBV5-6 and TRBJ1-1; 9 bases align to TRBD1. The V gene's germline CDR1 is SGHDT and CDR2 YYEEEE. V was clipped by 1 base and J by 6 bases; unmatched bases: 7. The CDR3 contains 15 residues. The CDR3 region is CASSLTGTGIAEAFF. The CDR3 DNA follows: TGTGCCAGCAGCTTGACTGGGACAGGGATAGCTGAAGCTTTCTTT.

The chain has TRBV4-3 and TRBJ1-2; 8 nucleotides align to TRBD1. The germline gives CDR1 LGHNA, CDR2 YSLEER. This CDR3 has 15 amino acids. The junction had 15 bases not matched to a gene; V was cut back by 4 bases and J by 11 bases. CDR3 in amino acids: CASSPIQGDRGGYTF. As DNA, the CDR3 is TGCGCCAGCAGCCCGATACAGGGAGACAGGGGCGGTTACACCTTC.

This clone occurred once. The chain joins TRBV5-1 to TRBJ1-2; TRBD1 agrees at 11 bases. CDR1 SGHRS and CDR2 YFSETQ come from the germline V gene. This CDR3 is built from 14 residues. The J segment lost 8 bases and the V segment lost 3 bases, leaving 6 bases of the junction unmatched. This CDR3 reads CASSSPDRGQGYTF. The CDR3 DNA sequence: TGCGCCAGCAGCTCCCCGGACAGGGGGCAGGGCTACACCTTC.

The chain has TRBV29-1 and TRBJ1-4, with TRBD1 matching over 7 bases. The CDR3 covers 14 residues. After removal of 4 bases from V and 8 bases from J, the junction contained 10 bases not matched to a gene. Germline-derived CDR1 and CDR2 are SQVTM and ANQGSEA. For the CDR3, the DNA is TGCAGCGTTGCAATTACAGGGGTTGCGGAAAAACTGTTTTTT. This sequence encodes CSVAITGVAEKLFF.

About this clone itself: Other DNA sequences in this specimen translate into the identical CDR3. The J gene is TRBJ1-6, the V gene TRBV5-1; the match to TRBD1 covers 9 bases. CDR1 SGHRS and CDR2 YFSETQ come from the germline V gene. Losses at the gene ends were 0 bases for V and 9 bases for J; bases not matched to a gene: 4. The CDR3 consists of 15 residues. CDR3 in DNA: TGCGCCAGCAGCTTGGGGACAGGGGATCGTTCACCCCTCCACTTT. This gives the protein CASSLGTGDRSPLHF.

This sequence joins TRBV5-1 and TRBJ1-1; 8 nucleotides align to TRBD1. Trimming cost V 4 bases and J 4 bases; bases outside gene matches: 6. CDR1 and CDR2 from the germline V gene are SGHRS and YFSETQ. The CDR3 has 14 residues. CDR3 DNA: TGCGCCAGCAGCCCCCAGGGGGCATCCACTGAAGCTTTCTTT. Protein sequence: CASSPQGASTEAFF.

The genes are TRBV6-2 or TRBV6-3 and TRBJ1-2; 7 positions match TRBD1. The germline gives CDR1 MNHEY, CDR2 SVGEGT. V shed 7 bases, J shed 5 bases, and the junction held 10 bases outside the gene matches. The CDR3 has 14 residues. DNA of the CDR3: TGTGCCAGCATCCCCAACGACAGGGATTATGGCTACACCTTC. Residues: CASIPNDRDYGYTF.

The gene calls are TRBV7-2 and TRBJ2-3; 9 nucleotides match TRBD2. The germline V gene encodes CDR1 SGHTA and CDR2 FQGNSA. The CDR3 extends over 17 amino acids. The J segment lost 2 bases and the V segment lost 5 bases, leaving 11 bases of the junction unmatched. CDR3 residues: CASSPSGGLILTDTQYF. CDR3 bases: TGTGCCAGCAGCCCCAGCGGGGGGCTAATCCTCACAGATACGCAGTATTTT.

The chain joins TRBV7-6 to TRBJ2-7, with D possibly TRBD2 on 6 matching bases. Germline V gene sequence: CDR1 SGHVS, CDR2 FNYEAQ. Trimming stripped 3 bases from V and 5 bases from J, with 17 bases between. The CDR3 is 15 amino acids. CDR3 loop: CASSLGGWGRNEQYF. CDR3 coding DNA: TGTGCCAGCAGCTTGGGGGGTTGGGGTAGGAACGAGCAGTACTTC. Full variable domain (rest looked up from reference TRBV7-6 and TRBJ2-7): GAGVSQSPRYKVTKRGQDVALRCDPISGHVSLYWYRQALGQGPEFLTYFNYEAQQDKSGLPNDRFSAERPEGSISTLTIQRTEQRDSAMYRCASSLGGWGRNEQYFGPGTRLTVT.

This clone came up a few times. The chain links TRBV5-1 to TRBJ2-7; tentatively, D is TRBD2 (5 bases). Germline V gives CDR1 SGHRS, CDR2 YFSETQ. Trimming left V 4 bases short and J 4 bases short, with 6 bases between. This CDR3 contains 11 residues. CDR3 nucleotides: TGCGCCAGCAGCCCGGGATACGAGCAGTACTTC. It specifies CASSPGYEQYF.

The chain recombines TRBV19 with TRBJ2-6; 9 bases align to TRBD1. The trim removed 8 bases at V and 0 bases at J, leaving 17 bases unmatched. The CDR3 runs to 20 residues. Germline V CDR1 and CDR2: LNHDA, SQIVND (reference sequence). As DNA, the CDR3 is TGTGCCAGTTCGAACAAACGGGACAGGGTTCTATTCTCTGGGGCCAACGTCCTGACTTTC. It is translated as CASSNKRDRVLFSGANVLTF. Complete variable domain (other parts from reference TRBV19 and TRBJ2-6): DGGITQSPKYLFRKEGQNVTLSCEQNLNHDAMYWYRQDPGQGLRLIYYSQIVNDFQKGDIAEGYSVSREKKESFPLTVTSAQKNPTAFYLCASSNKRDRVLFSGANVLTFGAGSRLTVL.

The chain has TRBV18 and TRBJ1-2; 9 bases are a match to TRBD1. Germline V gives CDR1 KGHSH, CDR2 LQKENI. The ends lost 0 bases at V and 7 bases at J; junction bases unmatched: 3. The CDR3 consists of 14 residues. CDR3 DNA sequence: TGTGCCAGCTCACCACCCGGGACAGGGACTGGCTACACCTTC. It encodes CASSPPGTGTGYTF. Drawing the rest from reference TRBV18 and TRBJ1-2, the complete variable domain is NAGVMQNPRHLVRRRGQEARLRCSPMKGHSHVYWYRQLPEEGLKFMVYLQKENIIDESGMPKERFSAEFPKEGPSILRIQQVVRGDSAAYFCASSPPGTGTGYTFGSGTRLTVV.

V gene TRBV19 combines with J gene TRBJ1-2; D remains unclear. The CDR3 contains 17 residues. Trimming left V 3 bases short and J 0 bases short, with 17 bases between. Germline CDR1 LNHDA, CDR2 SQIVND (reference sequence). CDR3 nucleotides: TGTGCCAGTAGTATGTGGCGCGAGGGCCGCGCTAACTATGGCTACACCTTC. Its translation: CASSMWREGRANYGYTF.

This rearrangement joins TRBV5-5 to TRBJ2-7; 8 bases match TRBD1. The V segment lost 4 bases and the J segment 4 bases; nucleotides outside the gene matches: 13. The CDR3 is 16 residues long. Germline lookup yields CDR1 SGHKS and CDR2 YYEKEE (reference sequence). Written as DNA, the CDR3 is TGTGCCAGCAGCCCTAACGGGATCGGACAGGGTTACGAGCAGTACTTC. This translates into CASSPNGIGQGYEQYF.

This clone was observed a single time. Other nucleotide sequences in the sample specify the same CDR3. The rearrangement uses TRBV18 and TRBJ2-3; D possibly corresponds to TRBD1 (5 bases). The CDR3 has 15 amino acids. V was pared by 1 base and J by 2 bases, with 10 bases between. The germline gives CDR1 KGHSH, CDR2 LQKENI. CDR3 DNA: TGTGCCAGCTCACCACTTGGGGCCTCCACAGATACGCAGTATTTT. It codes for CASSPLGASTDTQYF.

The gene calls are TRBV5-1 and TRBJ2-1; 9 bases fit TRBD2. Trimming removed 2 bases from V and 10 bases from J; junction bases left unmatched: 10. This CDR3 spans 15 amino acids. The germline V gene has CDR1 SGHRS and CDR2 YFSETQ. DNA of the CDR3: TGCGCCAGCAGCTTCGGCGGGGGGGCGCCTATGGAGCAGTTCTTC. Its protein is CASSFGGGAPMEQFF.